The 5 T cell receptor beta chains reported below all come from one sample, sequenced in a study of cytomegalovirus exposure and HLA in healthy donors. The PCR contained 60 Vbeta and 13 Jbeta primers. The assay was immunoSEQ multiplex PCR, and TCRdb's table has in-frame clones only and misses some. The repertoire holds about 120,000 clones, under 70% seen once, with roughly 1.4% in the top ten. Sample: PBMCs. All receptors derive from a man younger than 35 in good health and CMV-seronegative.

The genes are TRBV9 and TRBJ2-3, with TRBD2 as a possible D gene (6 bases). CDR3 length equals 15 residues. Deletions cut 4 bases from V and 2 bases from J, with 14 bases between. CDR1 is SGDLS and CDR2 is YYNGEE in the germline V gene. CDR3 amino acids: CASSSRDSYTDTQYF. The CDR3 DNA reads as TGTGCCAGCAGCAGCCGGGACTCCTACACAGATACGCAGTATTTT.

V is TRBV30 and J is TRBJ2-5; 8 nucleotides align to TRBD2. With the DNA end fitting TRBJ2-7 better, the J assignment may be wrong. The CDR3 runs 16 residues. CDR1 is GTSNPN, CDR2 SVGIG, per germline (reference sequence). This chain's CDR3 is CAWSGRAGVRRNEQYF. CDR3 nucleotides: TGTGCCTGGAGCGGGAGGGCCGGGGTCAGGAGAAACGAGCAGTACTTC.

This chain links TRBV4-3 with TRBJ2-7; D gene uncertain. Germline V CDR1 and CDR2: LGHNA, YSLEER. V was clipped by 0 bases and J by 1 base, with 10 bases between them. The CDR3 covers 15 residues. CDR3 sequence: CASSQENFPSYEQYF. The CDR3 nucleotides are TGCGCCAGCAGCCAAGAAAATTTCCCTTCCTACGAGCAGTACTTC.

The chain uses TRBV5-1 and TRBJ2-5; 7 nucleotides line up with TRBD2. This CDR3 region has 15 residues. Trimming removed 3 bases from V and 4 bases from J; junction bases left unmatched: 9. Germline V lookup: CDR1 SGHRS, CDR2 YFSETQ. The CDR3 protein is CASSWRGLFLETQYF. For the CDR3, the DNA is TGCGCCAGCAGCTGGAGGGGACTATTCTTAGAGACCCAGTACTTC.

The gene calls are TRBV5-1 and TRBJ1-5; D not resolved. Germline loops: CDR1 SGHRS, CDR2 YFSETQ. V was pared by 4 bases and J by 5 bases, with 10 bases between. This CDR3 comprises 13 residues. CDR3 residues: CASSLEPYQPQHF. Written as DNA, the CDR3 is TGCGCCAGCAGCCTGGAGCCATATCAGCCCCAGCATTTT.